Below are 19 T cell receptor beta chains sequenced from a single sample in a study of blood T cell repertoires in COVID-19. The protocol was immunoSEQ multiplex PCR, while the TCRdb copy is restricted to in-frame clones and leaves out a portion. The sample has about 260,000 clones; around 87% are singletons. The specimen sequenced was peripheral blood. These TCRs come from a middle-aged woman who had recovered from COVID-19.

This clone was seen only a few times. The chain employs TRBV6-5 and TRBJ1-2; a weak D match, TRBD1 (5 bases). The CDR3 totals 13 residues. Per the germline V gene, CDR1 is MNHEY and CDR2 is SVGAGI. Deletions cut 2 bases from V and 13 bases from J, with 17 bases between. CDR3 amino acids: CASSYGRGGVLTF. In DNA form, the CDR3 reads TGTGCCAGCAGTTACGGAAGGGGCGGGGTGCTCACCTTC.

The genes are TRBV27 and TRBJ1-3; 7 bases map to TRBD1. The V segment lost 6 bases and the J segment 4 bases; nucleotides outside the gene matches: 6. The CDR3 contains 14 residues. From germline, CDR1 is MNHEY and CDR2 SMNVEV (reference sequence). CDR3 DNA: TGTGCCAGCAGGAAGACAGGGTCCGGAAACACCATATATTTT. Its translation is CASRKTGSGNTIYF.

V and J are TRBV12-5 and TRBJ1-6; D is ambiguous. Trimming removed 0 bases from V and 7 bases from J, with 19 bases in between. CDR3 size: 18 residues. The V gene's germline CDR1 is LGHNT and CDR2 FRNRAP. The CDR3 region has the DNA TGTGCTAGTGGTTTGGTTTCCGTTGCGGGCGGGTCGAATTCACCCCTCCACTTT. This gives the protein CASGLVSVAGGSNSPLHF.

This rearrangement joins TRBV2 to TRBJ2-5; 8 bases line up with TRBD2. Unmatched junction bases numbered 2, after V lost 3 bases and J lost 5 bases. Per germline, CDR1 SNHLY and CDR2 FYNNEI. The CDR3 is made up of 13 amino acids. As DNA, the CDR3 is TGTGCCAGCAGTGACGAGCGGGGGGAGACCCAGTACTTC. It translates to CASSDERGETQYF.

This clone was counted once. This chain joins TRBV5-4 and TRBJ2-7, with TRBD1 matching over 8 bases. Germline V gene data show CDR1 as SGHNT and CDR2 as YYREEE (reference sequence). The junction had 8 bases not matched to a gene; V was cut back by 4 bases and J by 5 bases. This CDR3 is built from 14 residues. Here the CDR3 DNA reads TGTGCCAGCAGCACCCGACAGGGGATCCACGAGCAGTACTTC. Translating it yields CASSTRQGIHEQYF.

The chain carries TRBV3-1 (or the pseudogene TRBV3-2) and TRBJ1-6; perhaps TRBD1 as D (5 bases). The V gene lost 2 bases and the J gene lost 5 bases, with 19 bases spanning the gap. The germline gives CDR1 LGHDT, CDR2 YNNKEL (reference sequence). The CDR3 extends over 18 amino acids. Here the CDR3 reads CASSQSRSGSTDNSPLHF. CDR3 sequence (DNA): TGTGCCAGCAGCCAAAGCAGATCAGGGTCAACGGATAATTCACCCCTCCACTTT.

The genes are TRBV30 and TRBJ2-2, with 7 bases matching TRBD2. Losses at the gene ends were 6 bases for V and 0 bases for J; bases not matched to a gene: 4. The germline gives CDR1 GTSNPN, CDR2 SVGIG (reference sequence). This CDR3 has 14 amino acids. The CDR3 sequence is CACHAGANTGELFF. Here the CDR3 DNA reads TGTGCCTGCCACGCGGGGGCGAACACCGGGGAGCTGTTTTTT.

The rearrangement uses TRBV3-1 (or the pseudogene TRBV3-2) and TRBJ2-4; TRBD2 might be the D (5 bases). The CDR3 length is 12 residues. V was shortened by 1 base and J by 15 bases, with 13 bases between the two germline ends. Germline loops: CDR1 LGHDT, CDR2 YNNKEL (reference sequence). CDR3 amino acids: CASSQAPSQWYF. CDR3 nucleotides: TGTGCCAGCAGCCAAGCCCCTAGCCAGTGGTACTTC.

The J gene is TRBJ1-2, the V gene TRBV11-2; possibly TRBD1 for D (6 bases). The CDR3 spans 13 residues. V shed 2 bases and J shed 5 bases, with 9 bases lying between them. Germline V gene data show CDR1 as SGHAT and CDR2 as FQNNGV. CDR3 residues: CASSLQGWYGYTF. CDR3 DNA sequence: TGTGCCAGCAGCTTACAGGGGTGGTATGGCTACACCTTC.

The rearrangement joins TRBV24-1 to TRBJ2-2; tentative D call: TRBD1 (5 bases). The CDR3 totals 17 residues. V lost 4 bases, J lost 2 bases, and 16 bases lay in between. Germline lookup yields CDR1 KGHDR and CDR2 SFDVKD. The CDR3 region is CATSEGARRGNTGELFF. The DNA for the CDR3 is TGTGCCACCAGTGAAGGGGCAAGGAGAGGAAACACCGGGGAGCTGTTTTTT.

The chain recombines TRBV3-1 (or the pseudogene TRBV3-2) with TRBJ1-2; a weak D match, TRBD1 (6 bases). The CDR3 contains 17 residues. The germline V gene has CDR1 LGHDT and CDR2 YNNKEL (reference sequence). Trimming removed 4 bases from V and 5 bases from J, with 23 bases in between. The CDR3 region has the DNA TGTGCCAGCAGCCCCGCCCCTGGACAGACAATAACTTATGGCTACACCTTC. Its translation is CASSPAPGQTITYGYTF.

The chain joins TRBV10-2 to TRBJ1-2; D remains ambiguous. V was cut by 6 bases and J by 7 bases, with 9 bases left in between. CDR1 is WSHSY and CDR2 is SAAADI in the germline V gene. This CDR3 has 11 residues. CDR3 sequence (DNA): TGCGCCAGCAGGGGCGGGTTTGGCTACACCTTC. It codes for CASRGGFGYTF.

CDR3 residues: CASSPWGEGYTF. The CDR3 DNA sequence: TGCGCCAGCAGCCCGTGGGGGGAAGGCTACACCTTC. V gene TRBV5-1 combines with J gene TRBJ1-2; possible D gene TRBD1, 5 bases. Deletions cut 4 bases from V and 8 bases from J, with 12 bases between. In germline, CDR1 is SGHRS, CDR2 YFSETQ. The CDR3 totals 12 residues.

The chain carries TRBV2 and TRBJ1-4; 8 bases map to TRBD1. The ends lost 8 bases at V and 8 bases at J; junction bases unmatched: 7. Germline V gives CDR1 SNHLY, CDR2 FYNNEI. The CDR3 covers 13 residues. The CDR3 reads CASVDRAYEKLFF. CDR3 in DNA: TGTGCCAGCGTGGACAGGGCTTACGAAAAACTGTTTTTT.

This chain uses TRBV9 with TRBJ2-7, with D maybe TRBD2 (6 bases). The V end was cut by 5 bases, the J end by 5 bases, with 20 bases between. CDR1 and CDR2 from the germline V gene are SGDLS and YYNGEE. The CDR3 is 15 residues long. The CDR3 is CASSSGVGGNDEQYF. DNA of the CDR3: TGTGCCAGCAGTTCGGGAGTTGGTGGAAACGACGAGCAGTACTTC.

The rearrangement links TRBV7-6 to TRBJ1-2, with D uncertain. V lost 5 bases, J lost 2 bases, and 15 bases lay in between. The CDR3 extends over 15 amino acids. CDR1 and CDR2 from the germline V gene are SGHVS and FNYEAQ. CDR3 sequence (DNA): TGTGCCAGCAGCCCCGAAGTTGGGGAGAACTATGGCTACACCTTC. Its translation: CASSPEVGENYGYTF.

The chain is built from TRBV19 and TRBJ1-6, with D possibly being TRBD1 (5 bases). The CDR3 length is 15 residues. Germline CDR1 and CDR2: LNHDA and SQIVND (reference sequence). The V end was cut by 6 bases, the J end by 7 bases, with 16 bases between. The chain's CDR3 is CASSTPQVFNSPLHF. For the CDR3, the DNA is TGTGCCAGTAGCACACCACAGGTCTTCAATTCACCCCTCCACTTT.

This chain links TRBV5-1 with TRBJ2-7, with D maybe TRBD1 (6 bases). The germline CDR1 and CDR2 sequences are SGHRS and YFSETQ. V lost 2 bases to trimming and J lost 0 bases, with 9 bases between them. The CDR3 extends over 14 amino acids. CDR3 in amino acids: CASSLGTISYEQYF. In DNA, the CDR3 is TGCGCCAGCAGCTTAGGGACAATCTCCTACGAGCAGTACTTC. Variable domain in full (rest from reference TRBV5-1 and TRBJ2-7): KAGVTQTPRYLIKTRGQQVTLSCSPISGHRSVSWYQQTPGQGLQFLFEYFSETQRNKGNFPGRFSGRQFSNSRSEMNVSTLELGDSALYLCASSLGTISYEQYFGPGTRLTVT.

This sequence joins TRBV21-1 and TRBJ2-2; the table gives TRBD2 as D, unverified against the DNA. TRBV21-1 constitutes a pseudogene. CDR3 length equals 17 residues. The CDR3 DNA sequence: TGTGCCAGCAGCGGAGGTCGGGAGCGGGGGTTCACCGGGGAGCTGTTTTTT. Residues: CASSGGRERGFTGELFF.